Presented here are 10 T cell receptor beta chains from one specimen sequenced in a study of liver allograft versus peripheral blood T cells (dated by TCRdb to about 2020). Some background on the complete study: The study compared T cell receptor repertoires found within transplanted livers against repertoires in the peripheral blood of liver transplant recipients.

The instrument was an Illumina MiSeq. The public reads were reprocessed in TCRdb via fastp at Q25 and MiXCR, keeping in-frame beta chains. A single entry per CDR3 protein holds the most common genes and DNA from its merged rows. Here the sample has around 16,000 distinct CDR3 sequences; 22% occur a single time. The top ten hold over 9.5% of the sample. These receptors originate from a human patient who had a liver transplant. Some T cells may derive from the graft donor when a transplant has been performed.

This clonotype is judged medium-sized. The chain carries TRBV6-6 and TRBJ1-1; D not resolved. V gave up 3 bases and J gave up 4 bases, with 9 bases separating them. Germline V lookup: CDR1 MNHNY, CDR2 SVGAGI (reference sequence). The CDR3 consists of 13 residues. In DNA form, the CDR3 reads TGTGCCAGCAGTTATCCCCGGCCCACTGAAGCTTTCTTT. It codes for CASSYPRPTEAFF.

This clonotype occurred many times. V gene TRBV28 combines with J gene TRBJ1-1; D not certain. CDR1 is MDHEN and CDR2 is SYDVKM in the germline V gene. The CDR3 spans 13 residues. V lost 7 bases and J 0 bases, leaving 9 bases between the germline ends. The CDR3 nucleotides are TGTGCCAGCATCTTTGGCGTGAACACTGAAGCTTTCTTT. It is translated as CASIFGVNTEAFF.

A few counts support this clonotype. The CDR3 DNA reads TGTGCCAGCAGCTCGAGGACAGGGGACCTTAACTATGGCTACACCTTC. Protein: CASSSRTGDLNYGYTF. This chain uses TRBV7-2 with TRBJ1-2; 9 bases line up with TRBD1. CDR3 length equals 16 residues. Looked up from germline, CDR1 is SGHTA and CDR2 is FQGNSA. V was pared by 4 bases and J by 1 base, with 7 bases of the junction left unmatched.

The chain joins TRBV14 to TRBJ2-1; D possibly uses TRBD1 or TRBD2 (5 bases each). Trimming took off 1 base at V and 9 bases at J, with 10 bases between the two ends. Germline lookup yields CDR1 SGHDN and CDR2 FVKESK. CDR3 size: 13 residues. Here the CDR3 DNA reads TGTGCCAGCAGCCAAGCGATAGGGACTGAGCAGTTCTTC. This encodes CASSQAIGTEQFF. Looking up the rest from reference TRBV14 and TRBJ2-1 gives the full variable domain: EAGVTQFPSHSVIEKGQTVTLRCDPISGHDNLYWYRRVMGKEIKFLLHFVKESKQDESGMPNNRFLAERTGGTYSTLKVQPAELEDSGVYFCASSQAIGTEQFFGPGTRLTVL.

The V gene is TRBV28, the J gene TRBJ1-1; D uncertain. V was cut by 3 bases and J by 1 base, with 18 bases left in between. There are 17 residues in the CDR3. Germline V lookup: CDR1 MDHEN, CDR2 SYDVKM. CDR3 DNA sequence: TGTGCCAGCAGTTTGAGGGCCCTTAGTAAGGGGAACACTGAAGCTTTCTTT. Its translation is CASSLRALSKGNTEAFF. The whole variable domain, filled in from reference TRBV28 and TRBJ1-1, reads DVKVTQSSRYLVKRTGEKVFLECVQDMDHENMFWYRQDPGLGLRLIYFSYDVKMKEKGDIPEGYSVSREKKERFSLILESASTNQTSMYLCASSLRALSKGNTEAFFGQGTRLTVV.

The V and J genes are TRBV5-4 and TRBJ2-5, with D perhaps assigned TRBD1 or TRBD2 (6 bases each). Germline CDR1 reads SGHNT; CDR2 reads YYREEE (reference sequence). The CDR3 consists of 13 residues. Trimming took off 3 bases at V and 3 bases at J, with 9 bases between the two ends. This CDR3 reads CASSSGGEETQYF. CDR3 in DNA: TGTGCCAGCAGCTCCGGGGGCGAAGAGACCCAGTACTTC.

V usage is TRBV6-1 and J usage is TRBJ2-5, with D uncertain. Germline V lookup: CDR1 MNHNS, CDR2 SASEGT. This CDR3 spans 11 amino acids. V lost 6 bases and J 8 bases, leaving 10 bases between the germline ends. The CDR3 DNA reads TGTGCCAGCAGCTTTACTTCTACCCAGTACTTC. This encodes CASSFTSTQYF.

The CDR3 nucleotides are TGTGCCAGCCTATTTTGGCAGGGGGCGGCTGAAGCTTTCTTT. This translates into CASLFWQGAAEAFF. V is TRBV11-2 and J is TRBJ1-1; 8 nucleotides agree with TRBD1. V trimming: 8 bases; J trimming: 6 bases; junction bases outside the gene matches: 11. This CDR3 is 14 amino acids long. The germline CDR1 and CDR2 sequences are SGHAT and FQNNGV.

V gene TRBV27 combines with J gene TRBJ2-5; 7 nucleotides align to TRBD2. J was trimmed by 7 bases and V by 5 bases; bases with no gene match: 16. This CDR3 has 16 residues. Germline lookup yields CDR1 MNHEY and CDR2 SMNVEV (reference sequence). The CDR3: CASSVSGGGPSGTQYF. CDR3 coding DNA: TGTGCCAGCAGTGTCTCTGGGGGAGGGCCTTCCGGGACCCAGTACTTC.

Many counts were recorded for this clonotype. V is TRBV18 and J is TRBJ1-2; perhaps TRBD1 as D (6 bases). The CDR3 extends over 14 amino acids. Between the trimmed V and J ends, which lost 6 bases and 6 bases, there was a span of 17 bases. Germline loops: CDR1 KGHSH, CDR2 LQKENI. CDR3 in amino acids: CASSHQFEGDGYTF. For the CDR3, the DNA is TGTGCCAGCTCGCATCAATTCGAGGGGGATGGCTACACCTTC.